This TCR beta chain was observed in a study of T cell responses to AZD1222 COVID-19 vaccine (dated by TCRdb to about 2021). Regarding the study in general: TCR sequencing covered about 230 trial participants: 200 to 220 given two doses of AZD1222 and around 25 given two doses of MenACWY control vaccine. Trial participants were enrolled by age into subgroups of 18-55, 56-69 and 70-plus years, and around 140, 26 and 57 TCR-sequenced participants, respectively, were included in these subgroups.

On the study overall, not on this receptor specifically: Participants were mostly white British and included more females than males, and it was suggested by the authors that clonal diversity may have been underestimated. Only five to seven AZD1222 recipients were SARS-CoV-2 seropositive at baseline, limiting conclusions about previously exposed vaccinees. In the small 56-69-year group, the increase in depth fell short of significance, most likely because of low power. Because no day 14 peak-response samples were available, the repertoires could be characterized only after the peak T cell response. CD4 TCRs associated with the vaccine covered the entire spike protein, and the dominant responses were in regions 160-218 and 743-854. Spike-specific TCR breadth and depth rose significantly after two AZD1222 doses compared with day 0 and with MenACWY recipients. Reportedly, close to half of the unique spike-specific TCRs recognized epitopes lying outside the regions that are mutated in the B.1.351 and B.1.1.7 variants.

This specimen's time point label, interpreted: about 28 days (+/-7) after the second vaccine dose. Because spike-specific TCR depth and breadth did not differ between the two schedules, AZD1222 recipients who got a second dose at roughly 4 weeks were pooled with those who got a second dose at roughly 12 weeks. Samples from vaccinated people were obtained from the UK trials COV001 and COV002, which included a single-blind randomized controlled phase 2/3 trial of AZD1222 (ChAdOx1 nCoV-19) in healthy adults. For TCRbeta chain sequencing, PBMC samples from trial participants were taken at day 0 and at day 28 after the second dose. CDR1 is given as KGHSH and CDR2 as LQKENI, both from the germline V gene. Between the V and J ends, shortened by 2 bases and 3 bases respectively, the junction contains 8 bases. The cysteine opens and the phenylalanine closes a CDR3 of 13 amino acids. Solely the CDR3 DNA is kept, with 39 bases framed from the first base.

The CDR3 regions of human TCRbeta chains were analyzed by immunosequencing. In the authors' own workflow: Repertoire TCRs were matched against a reference library of SARS-CoV-2-specific TCRs generated with the MIRA antigen-specificity platform. Breadth meant the fraction of unique TCRs that were SARS-CoV-2-associated, whereas depth meant the fraction of total T cells that were SARS-CoV-2-associated. Using the MIRA data, each spike-specific TCR was assigned both to the spike region to which the TCR was reactive and to a CD4 or CD8 class. Log10-transformed breadth and depth values were compared by one-way ANOVA with Sidak's multiple comparisons tests. TCRdb holds this immuneACCESS table with in-frame rearrangements only. Some clones are missing; in checked studies, unresolved V genes explain under half, and the rest has no known cause. That table gives V, J and clone size, and the DNA gave D and trimming. This sample holds 190,000 or so clones; about 93% were observed only once. The leading ten clones occupy 1% of the sample.

In this sample, this clone turned up a few times. No cognate antigen has been identified for it. The input lacks base qualities; no much larger clone sits a single base away. Sequences were derived from peripheral blood, sampled 28 days after the second AZD1222 dose. The sequence was obtained from an adult who received the AZD1222 COVID-19 vaccine. The chain couples TRBV18 to TRBJ2-7, with TRBD2 as a weak D call on 5 bases. The nucleotides are TGTGCCAGCTCACCAGAGGGTTTCTACGAGCAGTACTTC. Its amino acids are CASSPEGFYEQYF.